This TCR beta chain was obtained from a study of blood T cell repertoires in COVID-19. Study-wide context: The study drew acute and convalescent COVID-19 samples from the United States, Italy and Spain. The analysed material was cDNA or gDNA that came from T cells, B-cell-depleted T cells, or PBMCs.

Worth noting for this clone: The sample carries other DNA sequences with the same CDR3.

In the authors' workflow: The authors estimated nucleated cell counts from reference gene primer amplification. Profiled with immunoSEQ multiplex PCR; TCRdb holds only in-frame clones, not every one. The V and J calls and clone size come from that table; D and trimming were worked out from the DNA. This table has just under 85,000 clones, approximately 86% appearing once. The CDR3 has 14 amino acids. CDR1 SGHRS and CDR2 YFSETQ come from the germline V gene. V shed 4 bases, J shed 3 bases, and the junction held 2 bases outside the gene matches. This clonotype was obtained from a woman of 80 years or more with acute or convalescent COVID-19. V and J are TRBV5-1 and TRBJ2-2, with 8 nucleotides matching TRBD1. Sequencing was done on a sample of peripheral blood. The CDR3 bases are TGCGCCAGCAGCGACAGGGGAGACACCGGGGAGCTGTTTTTT. It yields the protein CASSDRGDTGELFF.